The 26 T cell receptor beta chains given below trace back to one sample, sequenced in a study of monozygotic twins with inflammatory bowel disease. After re-calling the 5' RACE reads, TCRdb lists one entry per CDR3 protein, DNA absent. The sample has more than 350,000 distinct CDR3 sequences. Material: blood. These receptors all stem from a human donor with ulcerative colitis or Crohn's disease, or a healthy co-twin of an affected twin (not recorded which).

This chain joins TRBV5-1 and TRBJ1-2; TCRdb indicates TRBD1, and absent DNA this call remains unverified. Looked up from germline, CDR1 is SGHRS and CDR2 is YFSETQ. The CDR3 has 14 residues. CDR3 sequence: CASSLDPGNYGYTF.

The rearrangement joins TRBV7-3 to TRBJ2-1. Germline CDR1 SGHTA, CDR2 FQGTGA. The CDR3 extends over 12 amino acids. CDR3 loop: CASSVRDGEQFF.

This rearrangement joins TRBV29-1 to TRBJ2-3; the D call of TRBD2 rests on TCRdb alone, since no DNA is present to check it. Germline assignment: CDR1 SQVTM and CDR2 ANQGSEA. The CDR3 sequence is 15 residues long. CDR3 sequence: CSVTGTSGRTDTQYF.

This chain uses TRBV9 with TRBJ1-6. There are 14 residues in the CDR3. The germline gives CDR1 SGDLS, CDR2 YYNGEE. CDR3 sequence: CASSVGGLNSPLHF.

The rearrangement links TRBV3-1 to TRBJ2-5; TCRdb's D gene call, TRBD2, goes unchecked for lack of DNA. Germline CDR1 reads LGHDT; CDR2 reads YNNKEL (reference sequence). The CDR3 consists of 13 residues. CDR3 amino acids: CASSHLVQETQYF.

The CDR3 loop is CASRYRDRVSYTF. This sequence joins TRBV28 and TRBJ1-2; TCRdb calls TRBD1, which cannot be checked without DNA. This CDR3 spans 13 amino acids. CDR1 MDHEN and CDR2 SYDVKM come from the germline V gene.

V gene TRBV7-2 combines with J gene TRBJ1-2. Per germline, CDR1 SGHTA and CDR2 FQGNSA. This CDR3 has 15 amino acids. The CDR3 sequence: CASSLASNTNYGYTF.

The rearrangement uses TRBV7-9 and TRBJ1-2; with no DNA, the TCRdb D assignment of TRBD1 cannot be verified. Germline V gene sequence: CDR1 SEHNR, CDR2 FQNEAQ (reference sequence). The length of the CDR3 is 15 residues. The CDR3 sequence: CASSSEQARERGYTF.

The rearrangement links TRBV7-9 to TRBJ2-5. Germline V lookup: CDR1 SEHNR, CDR2 FQNEAQ (reference sequence). The length of the CDR3 is 14 residues. CDR3 protein: CASSSALYQETQYF.

J is TRBJ1-4 and V is TRBV5-1; the D call from TCRdb, TRBD1, cannot be confirmed without DNA. Germline V gene data show CDR1 as SGHRS and CDR2 as YFSETQ. The CDR3 contains 16 residues. Here the CDR3 reads CASSVGDRGGNEKLFF.

CDR3 protein: CASTGLAGADNEQFF. The chain employs TRBV5-1 and TRBJ2-1; lacking DNA, the TRBD2 call made by TCRdb goes unchecked. The germline CDR1 and CDR2 sequences are SGHRS and YFSETQ. CDR3 length: 15 amino acids. The full variable domain, its missing parts supplied by reference TRBV5-1 and TRBJ2-1, is KAGVTQTPRYLIKTRGQQVTLSCSPISGHRSVSWYQQTPGQGLQFLFEYFSETQRNKGNFPGRFSGRQFSNSRSEMNVSTLELGDSALYLCASTGLAGADNEQFFGPGTRLTVL.

The chain has TRBV5-5 and TRBJ2-2; TCRdb returns TRBD1, unconfirmable since there is no DNA. Germline V lookup: CDR1 SGHKS, CDR2 YYEKEE (reference sequence). CDR3 length: 18 amino acids. The CDR3: CASSFRQGADYNTGELFF.

The rearrangement uses TRBV2 and TRBJ2-1; no DNA is available, so the TRBD2 call from TCRdb remains unchecked. This CDR3 is 14 amino acids long. Germline V gives CDR1 SNHLY, CDR2 FYNNEI. The chain's CDR3 is CASSELAAYNEQFF.

V usage is TRBV20-1 and J usage is TRBJ2-5; TCRdb's assignment of TRBD2 cannot be checked, as there is no DNA. CDR3 length: 13 amino acids. CDR1 and CDR2 from the germline V gene are DFQATT and SNEGSKA (reference sequence). The CDR3 loop reads CSATQGKAETQYF.

V and J are TRBV7-9 and TRBJ2-7; TCRdb's assignment of TRBD2 cannot be checked, as there is no DNA. The length of the CDR3 is 12 residues. Germline V CDR1 and CDR2: SEHNR, FQNEAQ (reference sequence). The CDR3 loop reads CASSPGTREQYF.

The CDR3 reads CASSPERRRAYEQYF. V usage is TRBV5-1 and J usage is TRBJ2-7. This CDR3 has 15 residues. Looked up from germline, CDR1 is SGHRS and CDR2 is YFSETQ.

The chain links TRBV11-2 to TRBJ2-2. CDR3 length: 14 amino acids. The V gene's germline CDR1 is SGHAT and CDR2 FQNNGV. This CDR3 reads CASSLVADTGELFF.

The chain recombines TRBV7-9 with TRBJ2-1; TCRdb proposes TRBD2, but this gene call is untestable without DNA. The CDR3 is 13 residues long. Per germline, CDR1 SEHNR and CDR2 FQNEAQ (reference sequence). CDR3: CAGRTSTHNEQFF.

J is TRBJ1-3 and V is TRBV5-1; the TRBD1 assignment by TCRdb is unverifiable without DNA. The CDR3 runs to 16 residues. Per the germline V gene, CDR1 is SGHRS and CDR2 is YFSETQ. CDR3 sequence: CASSVEGGNSGNTIYF. Full variable domain (rest looked up from reference TRBV5-1 and TRBJ1-3): KAGVTQTPRYLIKTRGQQVTLSCSPISGHRSVSWYQQTPGQGLQFLFEYFSETQRNKGNFPGRFSGRQFSNSRSEMNVSTLELGDSALYLCASSVEGGNSGNTIYFGEGSWLTVV.

V and J are TRBV6-5 and TRBJ1-2. CDR3 length equals 11 residues. CDR1 is MNHEY and CDR2 is SVGAGI in the germline V gene. The CDR3 reads CASSYEGGYTF.

CDR3 in amino acids: CAISPSTASTDTQYF. V usage is TRBV10-3 and J usage is TRBJ2-3. The CDR3 loop spans 15 amino acids. Germline CDR1 reads ENHRY; CDR2 reads SYGVKD.

V and J are TRBV27 and TRBJ1-4; the D gene TCRdb calls, TRBD1, cannot be checked with no DNA. The CDR3 runs 15 residues. Germline V lookup: CDR1 MNHEY, CDR2 SMNVEV (reference sequence). The CDR3 is CASSPPGGSYEKLFF.

J is TRBJ2-1 and V is TRBV23-1; TCRdb outputs TRBD2, but without DNA this stays unchecked. TRBV23-1 is sorted into the ORF group, with uncertain function. This CDR3 spans 20 amino acids. This chain's CDR3 is CASSQLKGRGGSYSYNEQFF.

The chain employs TRBV5-1 and TRBJ1-1; TCRdb returns TRBD1, unconfirmable since there is no DNA. Germline V gene data show CDR1 as SGHRS and CDR2 as YFSETQ. This CDR3 comprises 16 residues. Here the CDR3 reads CASSLNPGGMGTEAFF.

V gene TRBV4-1 combines with J gene TRBJ1-2. CDR3 size: 14 residues. CDR1 MGHRA and CDR2 YSYEKL come from the germline V gene. The CDR3 is CASSQTGPLYGYTF.

This rearrangement joins TRBV20-1 to TRBJ2-7. Germline values: CDR1 DFQATT, CDR2 SNEGSKA (reference sequence). This CDR3 has 12 amino acids. This CDR3 reads CSAVEGSYEQYF.